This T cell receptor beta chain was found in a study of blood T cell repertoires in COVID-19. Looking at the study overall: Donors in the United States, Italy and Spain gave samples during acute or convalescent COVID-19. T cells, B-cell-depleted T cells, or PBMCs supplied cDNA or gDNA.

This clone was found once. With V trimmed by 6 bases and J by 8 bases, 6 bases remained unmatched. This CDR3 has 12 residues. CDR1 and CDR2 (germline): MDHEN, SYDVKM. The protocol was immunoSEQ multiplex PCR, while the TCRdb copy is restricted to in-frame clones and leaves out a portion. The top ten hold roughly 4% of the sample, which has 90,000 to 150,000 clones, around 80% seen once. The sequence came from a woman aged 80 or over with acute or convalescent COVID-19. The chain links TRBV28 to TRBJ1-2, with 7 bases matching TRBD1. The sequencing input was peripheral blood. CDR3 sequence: CASSDRVEGYTF. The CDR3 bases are TGTGCCAGCAGCGACAGGGTGGAAGGCTACACCTTC.